The 15 T cell receptor beta chains below come from one sample, sequenced in a study of T cell responses to AZD1222 COVID-19 vaccine. Method: immunoSEQ multiplex PCR; TCRdb's copy keeps in-frame clones and lacks some. The sample includes around 130,000 clones, over 75% of them seen just once. This material consisted of peripheral blood, taken on day 0 of AZD1222 vaccination. The receptors derive from an adult in good health.

V is TRBV19 and J is TRBJ2-1, with 9 bases lining up with TRBD2. Germline assignment: CDR1 LNHDA and CDR2 SQIVND (reference sequence). Germline trimming cut 6 bases from V and 3 bases from J; bases unmatched to any gene: 0. This CDR3 region has 13 residues. CDR3 loop: CASRTSGYNEQFF. As DNA, the CDR3 is TGTGCCAGTAGGACTAGCGGCTACAATGAGCAGTTCTTC.

The chain is built from TRBV7-8 and TRBJ1-5; TRBD1 is a possible D gene (5 bases). Germline CDR1 and CDR2: SGHVS and FQNEAQ. V lost 2 bases and J 7 bases, leaving 9 bases between the germline ends. CDR3 size: 13 residues. CDR3 in amino acids: CASSLQGFQPQHF. The CDR3 DNA is TGTGCCAGCAGCTTACAGGGATTCCAGCCCCAGCATTTT.

The chain carries TRBV10-2 and TRBJ2-7; TRBD1 agrees at 9 bases. The length of the CDR3 is 17 residues. Germline values: CDR1 WSHSY, CDR2 SAAADI. Trimming at V came to 6 bases and at J to 3 bases, leaving 15 bases not matched to a gene. The CDR3 bases are TGCGCCAGCAGGGACCTTTTAGGACAGGGGTTTTTCTACGAGCAGTACTTC. Protein product: CASRDLLGQGFFYEQYF.

The chain has TRBV18 and TRBJ1-1; 7 bases are shared with TRBD1. This CDR3 region has 13 residues. Germline values: CDR1 KGHSH, CDR2 LQKENI. With 5 bases clipped from V and 12 bases from J, the junction kept 12 bases outside the gene matches. CDR3 protein: CASSSTGTLWPFF. CDR3 DNA: TGTGCCAGCTCATCGACAGGGACCCTGTGGCCTTTCTTT.

The CDR3 here is CASSPGKGNTIYF. The CDR3 DNA sequence: TGTGCCAGCTCACCGGGCAAGGGAAACACCATATATTTT. The chain uses TRBV18 and TRBJ1-3; unclear D gene. Trimming left V 3 bases short and J 4 bases short, with 7 bases between. Germline loops: CDR1 KGHSH, CDR2 LQKENI. The length of the CDR3 is 13 residues. Filled out from reference TRBV18 and TRBJ1-3, the complete variable domain reads NAGVMQNPRHLVRRRGQEARLRCSPMKGHSHVYWYRQLPEEGLKFMVYLQKENIIDESGMPKERFSAEFPKEGPSILRIQQVVRGDSAAYFCASSPGKGNTIYFGEGSWLTVV.

The J gene is TRBJ2-3, the V gene TRBV10-3, with 8 bases matching TRBD1. The CDR3 is made up of 16 amino acids. Trimming cost V 7 bases and J 2 bases; bases outside gene matches: 11. Germline CDR1 is ENHRY and CDR2 is SYGVKD. The CDR3 sequence: CAINAGTGLNTDTQYF. CDR3 DNA sequence: TGTGCCATCAACGCCGGGACAGGCCTAAACACAGATACGCAGTATTTT.

The gene calls are TRBV18 and TRBJ1-5; no reliable D call. Germline lookup yields CDR1 KGHSH and CDR2 LQKENI. CDR3 length equals 12 residues. V was cut by 3 bases and J by 2 bases, with 2 bases left in between. The CDR3 spells CASSPGNQPQHF. The CDR3 DNA reads TGTGCCAGCTCACCGGGCAATCAGCCCCAGCATTTT.

The rearrangement joins TRBV10-1 to TRBJ2-7, with TRBD2 matching 12 bases. Germline CDR1 and CDR2: WNHNN and SYGVQD (reference sequence). The CDR3 covers 13 residues. Trimming cost V 9 bases and J 5 bases; bases outside gene matches: 5. The CDR3: CARPGLAGHEQYF. The CDR3 DNA sequence: TGCGCCAGGCCGGGACTAGCGGGCCACGAGCAGTACTTC.

This clone showed up just a few times. Relative to the germline gene, one junction end is altered; a read error may explain this. This sequence joins TRBV28 and TRBJ1-1, with D uncertain. CDR1 is MDHEN, CDR2 SYDVKM, per germline. CDR3 length: 13 amino acids. CDR3 sequence: CATGWAGRTAAFF. Written as DNA, the CDR3 is TGTGCCACCGGCTGGGCTGGGAGAACTGCAGCTTTCTTT.

The CDR3 DNA sequence: TGTGCCAGCAGGGGGCTCCCTACTGAAGCTTTCTTT. Amino acids: CASRGLPTEAFF. The chain employs TRBV12-3 or TRBV12-4 and TRBJ1-1, with a tentative D call TRBD1 (5 bases). The CDR3 runs to 12 residues. Deletions cut 6 bases from V and 5 bases from J, with 10 bases between.

The chain joins TRBV7-9 to TRBJ2-5, with 11 nucleotides matching TRBD1. V was clipped by 4 bases and J by 5 bases; unmatched bases: 9. Germline-derived CDR1 and CDR2 are SEHNR and FQNEAQ (reference sequence). The CDR3 spans 16 residues. The CDR3 here is CASSSSDRGLFETQYF. DNA for the CDR3: TGTGCCAGCAGCTCATCGGACAGGGGGCTTTTTGAGACCCAGTACTTC. The full variable domain, in which reference TRBV7-9 and TRBJ2-5 provide the parts outside the CDR3, is DTGVSQNPRHKITKRGQNVTFRCDPISEHNRLYWYRQTLGQGPEFLTYFQNEAQLEKSRLLSDRFSAERPKGSFSTLEIQRTEQGDSAMYLCASSSSDRGLFETQYFGPGTRLLVL.

V and J are TRBV5-1 and TRBJ2-5, with D unresolved. The germline V and J ends were trimmed by 0 bases and 5 bases, with 8 bases remaining between them. The CDR3 is made up of 13 amino acids. Per germline, CDR1 SGHRS and CDR2 YFSETQ. The chain's CDR3 is CASSLDVGETQYF. CDR3 sequence (DNA): TGCGCCAGCAGCTTGGATGTGGGGGAGACCCAGTACTTC.

This chain links TRBV5-1 with TRBJ1-1, with D possibly matching TRBD1 (6 bases). With 0 bases removed from V and 10 bases from J, the gap between germline ends came to 19 bases. The length of the CDR3 is 15 residues. The germline V gene has CDR1 SGHRS and CDR2 YFSETQ. The CDR3 region has the DNA TGCGCCAGCAGCTTGGATACGACAGGCACCTACGTAGCTTTCTTT. This codes for CASSLDTTGTYVAFF.

This clone occurred a few times. The CDR3 DNA sequence: TGTGCCAGCAGTGAATCCAACAGCTTCTATGGCTACACCTTC. This codes for CASSESNSFYGYTF. This chain joins TRBV6-1 and TRBJ1-2; unclear D gene. Trimming pared 2 bases from V and 4 bases from J, leaving 11 bases between. This CDR3 spans 14 amino acids. The V gene's germline CDR1 is MNHNS and CDR2 SASEGT.

The chain couples TRBV5-1 to TRBJ2-2, with TRBD1 matching over 9 bases. The CDR3 extends over 15 amino acids. In germline, CDR1 is SGHRS, CDR2 YFSETQ. After removal of 1 base from V and 4 bases from J, the junction contained 2 bases not matched to a gene. The chain's CDR3 is CASSLWTGVTGELFF. The CDR3 region has the DNA TGCGCCAGCAGCTTGTGGACAGGGGTCACCGGGGAGCTGTTTTTT.